These T cell receptor beta chains were read from a single sample in a study of graft-versus-host responses after intestinal transplantation. The data were produced by immunoSEQ multiplex PCR, yet TCRdb's version contains in-frame clones alone and is incomplete. The sample carries about 23,000 clones, roughly 44% recorded once. Sequenced here: alloreactive CD8+ T cells from a mixed lymphocyte reaction culture, sampled before transplantation. Every receptor here comes from a human patient who was an organ donor for intestinal transplantation. The CDR3 runs from the conserved cysteine through the conserved F or W. D genes are given only for firm matches. The listing skips clone size in some rows; elsewhere it reads once, few, many or a size class.

v_gene,j_gene,abundance,d_gene,CDR3nt,CDR3aa
TRBV9,TRBJ2-3,few,-,TGTGCCAGCAGCGTATACGGATACACAGATACGCAGTATTTT,CASSVYGYTDTQYF
TRBV29-1,TRBJ1-3,-,-,TGCAGCGTTTCAGCCGGAAACACCATATATTTT,CSVSAGNTIYF
TRBV4-3,TRBJ1-2,few,-,TGCGCCAGCAGCCAAGTTGGGGACCCTCGCCACACCTTC,CASSQVGDPRHTF
TRBV7-2,TRBJ2-3,-,TRBD2,TGTGCCAGCAGTCTGACTAGCGGGAGTTCAGATACGCAGTATTTT,CASSLTSGSSDTQYF
TRBV6-1,TRBJ2-3,few,-,TGTGCCAGCAGTGATTTCCTCCCCCCAGATACGCAGTATTTT,CASSDFLPPDTQYF
TRBV7-3,TRBJ2-2,few,-,TGTGCCAGCAGCCCTGATCCCAACACCGGGGAGCTGTTTTTT,CASSPDPNTGELFF
TRBV9,TRBJ2-3,-,-,TGTGCCAGCAGCCCAGCGGGCTCCACAGATACGCAGTATTTT,CASSPAGSTDTQYF
TRBV18,TRBJ2-5,-,-,TGTGCCAGCTCACCGCTTCGTTATGATTTGGAGACCCAGTACTTC,CASSPLRYDLETQYF
TRBV27,TRBJ2-7,-,-,TGTGCCAGCAGAGAGACTACCCCAGTAACGTACGAGCAGTACTTC,CASRETTPVTYEQYF
TRBV27,TRBJ1-2,few,TRBD1,TGTGCCAGCAGGACAGGGGGTTCGTACTATGGCTACACCTTC,CASRTGGSYYGYTF
TRBV6-5,TRBJ1-1,-,-,TGTGCCAGCCTAAAGGGCGGGGGACCTGAAGCTTTCTTT,CASLKGGGPEAFF
TRBV6-5,TRBJ2-4,-,-,TGTGCCAGCATTTTTACGGCCCCATATACGGACATTCAGTACTTC,CASIFTAPYTDIQYF
TRBV28,TRBJ2-7,-,-,TGTGCCAGCAGCCAACGCACAGGGTGGGGCGAGCAGTACTTC,CASSQRTGWGEQYF
TRBV10-2,TRBJ2-7,-,TRBD2,TGCGCCAGCAGTGACCCCGGACTAGCGGGCTCCTACGAGCAGTACTTC,CASSDPGLAGSYEQYF
TRBV27,TRBJ2-1,-,-,TGTGCCAGCAGTTTATCTAGCGTCAATGAGCAGTTCTTC,CASSLSSVNEQFF
TRBV11-1,TRBJ2-7,-,-,TGTGCCAGCAGCTTAGAAGCCTTATTCTACGAGCAGTACTTC,CASSLEALFYEQYF